This T cell receptor (beta chain) comes out of a study of PD-1 blockade in mismatch repair-deficient tumors. Assay: immunoSEQ multiplex PCR; the TCRdb copy retains only in-frame clones and omits some. The sample contains approximately 130,000 clones, 86% of which appear only once. Every patient had mismatch repair deficiency by PCR or immunohistochemistry. Three pembrolizumab responders had their TCRs sequenced. There are 15 residues in the CDR3. V was pared by 2 bases and J by 2 bases, with 14 bases between. The germline V gene has CDR1 GTSNPN and CDR2 SVGIG (reference sequence). The TCR comes from an adult with mismatch repair-deficient cancer. The sample in question was peripheral blood, obtained 44 weeks after starting pembrolizumab. The chain recombines TRBV30 with TRBJ2-3, with D tentatively TRBD1 or TRBD2 (5 bases each). The CDR3 DNA is TGTGCCTGGAGTTCTCGGGGCACCCCCACAGATACGCAGTATTTT. Amino acid sequence: CAWSSRGTPTDTQYF. The variable domain in full, with the rest retrieved from reference TRBV30 and TRBJ2-3, is SQTIHQWPATLVQPVGSPLSLECTVEGTSNPNLYWYRQAAGRGLQLLFYSVGIGQISSEVPQNLSASRPQDRQFILSSKKLLLSDSGFYLCAWSSRGTPTDTQYFGPGTRLTVL.